This TCR beta chain appears in the sequencing data of a study of CD8 T cells in ankylosing spondylitis. Study outcomes and limitations: In ankylosing spondylitis blood, a motif of seven to nine highly homologous TCR beta variants appeared characteristic.

The junction had 12 bases not matched to a gene; V was cut back by 7 bases and J by 0 bases. Germline V gene sequence: CDR1 DFQATT, CDR2 SNEGSKA (reference sequence). CDR3 size: 17 residues. Scientists made TCR beta libraries using quantitative 5'-RACE with molecular barcodes. TCRdb called the 5' RACE reads again in MiXCR, with one record for every CDR3 protein. The sample has fewer than 400,000 distinct CDR3 sequences, 7.5% to 9% seen once. Note on this clonotype: Its antigen is currently unknown.

V usage is TRBV20-1 and J usage is TRBJ2-2; 9 bases match TRBD2. Input material: blood, either unsorted or a sorted T cell fraction (not recorded which). This clonotype was sampled from a male donor with ankylosing spondylitis. This CDR3 reads CSGQTSGSTANTGELFF. CDR3 nucleotide sequence: TGCAGTGGCCAGACTAGCGGATCTACCGCGAACACCGGGGAGCTGTTTTTT.